The T cell receptor (beta chain) under discussion was sequenced for a study of OX40 agonist ivuxolimab in advanced cancers. The wider study: All patients had ivuxolimab intravenously every 2 weeks at 0.01 to 10 mg/kg.

The investigators sampled blood at baseline, at cycle 4 day 1, and at cycle 7 day 1. Sequencing used immunoSEQ multiplex PCR; TCRdb keeps in-frame clones, though not all of them. The sample holds roughly 95,000 clones, over 75% seen once. The CDR3 is 15 residues long. CDR1 and CDR2 from the germline V gene are LNHDA and SQIVND (reference sequence). The V and J ends lost 4 bases and 5 bases, in that order; junction bases with no gene match: 7. The sample was CD4+ or CD8+ T cells sorted from blood, taken in a trial of the OX40 agonist ivuxolimab. This chain links TRBV19 with TRBJ2-7, with 11 bases identical to TRBD2. This sequence originates from an adult with an advanced solid tumor such as melanoma, head and neck, liver or kidney cancer. The CDR3 DNA follows: TGTGCCAGTAGTAAACTAGCGGGAGCTGGCCACGAGCAGTACTTC. Encoded protein: CASSKLAGAGHEQYF.